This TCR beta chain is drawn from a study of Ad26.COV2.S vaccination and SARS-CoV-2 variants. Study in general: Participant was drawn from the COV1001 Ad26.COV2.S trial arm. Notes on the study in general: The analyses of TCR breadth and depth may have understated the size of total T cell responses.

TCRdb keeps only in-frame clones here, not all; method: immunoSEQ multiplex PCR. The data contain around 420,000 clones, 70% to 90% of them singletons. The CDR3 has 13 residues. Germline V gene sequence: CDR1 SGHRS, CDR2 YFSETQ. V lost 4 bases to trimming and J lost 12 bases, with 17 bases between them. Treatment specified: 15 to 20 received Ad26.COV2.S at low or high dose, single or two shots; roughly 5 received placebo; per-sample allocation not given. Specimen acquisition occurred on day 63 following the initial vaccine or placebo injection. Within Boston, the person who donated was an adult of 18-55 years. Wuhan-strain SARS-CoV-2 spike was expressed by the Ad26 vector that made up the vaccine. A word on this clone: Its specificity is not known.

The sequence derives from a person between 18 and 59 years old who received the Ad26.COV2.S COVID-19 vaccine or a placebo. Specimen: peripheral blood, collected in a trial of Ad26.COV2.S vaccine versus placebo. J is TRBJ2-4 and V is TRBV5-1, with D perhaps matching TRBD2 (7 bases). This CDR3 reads CASSQEGGPPQYF. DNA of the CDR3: TGCGCCAGCAGCCAGGAGGGGGGGCCGCCTCAGTACTTC. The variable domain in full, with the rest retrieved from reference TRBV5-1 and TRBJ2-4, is KAGVTQTPRYLIKTRGQQVTLSCSPISGHRSVSWYQQTPGQGLQFLFEYFSETQRNKGNFPGRFSGRQFSNSRSEMNVSTLELGDSALYLCASSQEGGPPQYFGAGTRLSVL.